This note documents a single T cell receptor beta chain sequence. Its specific antigen is unknown. No much larger clone exists at a distance of one base, and base qualities are not known. Reading the germline V gene gives CDR1 SGHTA and CDR2 FQGNSA. V is trimmed back by 3 bases and J by 0 bases, and the junction contains 4 bases that no gene match accounts for. There are 16 amino acids in the CDR3, from cysteine to phenylalanine inclusive. Only the CDR3 DNA is retained, 48 bases long and in frame from the first base. TCRbeta CDR3 regions were amplified from genomic DNA using the immunoSEQ Assay, a bias-controlled multiplex PCR. From the authors' description of their analysis: Within the assay, amplification of reference gene primers was used to estimate how many nucleated cells each sample contained. To quantify the absolute abundance of each unique TCRbeta CDR3 rearrangement, sequence reads were collapsed and filtered. Productive Simpson clonality was computed per sample as the square root of Simpson's diversity index over productive rearrangements. This is the immuneACCESS table as TCRdb keeps it, with only in-frame sequences that have V and J called. A part of the clones is gone; compared with another copy, unresolved V genes explain less than half, and the rest is unexplained. For V, J and clone size, that table is used; D and trimming come from the DNA. This sample has roughly 200,000 clones in its table, and 86% of those were observed once. 4.5% to 7% of the sample rests with the top ten.

The data belong to a study of blood T cell repertoires in COVID-19 (dated by TCRdb to 2018 to 2021). About the investigation overall: The collaborator samples originated in the United States, Italy and Spain and spanned the acute and convalescent phases of COVID-19. The samples were drawn from the first 160 participants of the ongoing ImmuneRACE study and from some 1,300 subjects provided by 6 global collaborators. The material from the prospective study consisted of cDNA or gDNA derived from T cells, B-cell-depleted T cells, or PBMCs. Where available, HLA class I and class II types were obtained from metadata supplied by the sample provider rather than from assay-based typing. The dataset comprised deeply sampled blood TCRbeta repertoires from subjects exposed to, actively infected with, or recovered from COVID-19. Sample metadata almost always included a de-identified subject ID, COVID-19 status, age in years and sex. A freely available public database, intended as a resource for researchers studying the immune response to SARS-CoV-2, is where the repertoires were released. Broader findings and caveats from the paper: The quantity of clinical and demographic metadata differed by source and by participant and was supplied without curation.

Participants in the prospective study were enrolled through a virtual design, were aged about 18 to 100 years, and lived in 24 United States geographic areas. In the prospective study, participants were assigned to cohorts based on the clinical history participants reported in a screening survey and a study questionnaire. Each participant in the prospective study had whole blood, serum and a nasopharyngeal or oropharyngeal swab collected by mobile phlebotomists. Participants in the prospective study had the option to provide additional blood draws and questionnaires over an approximately 2-month period. Before DNA extraction, blood samples from the prospective study were shipped at room temperature or frozen.

Sequencing used PBMCs or T cells enriched from blood (not recorded which). The chain joins TRBV7-2 to TRBJ2-4, with TRBD2 matching 8 junction bases. The receptor's source is a man in his forties or fifties with acute COVID-19. The sequence in DNA is TGTGCCAGCAGCTTTAGCGGGAAGTTAGCCAAAAACATTCAGTACTTC. The encoded protein is CASSFSGKLAKNIQYF.